This TCR beta chain was documented in a study of blood T cell repertoires in COVID-19. The overall study: Researchers got acute and convalescent COVID-19 samples from the United States, Italy and Spain. PBMCs, B-cell-depleted T cells, or T cells provided the cDNA or gDNA that made up the material.

Method: immunoSEQ multiplex PCR; TCRdb's copy keeps in-frame clones and lacks some. The sample records roughly 52,000 clones, 82% being singletons. Trimming cost V 6 bases and J 0 bases, with 8 bases left between them. The CDR3 totals 14 residues. The germline V gene encodes CDR1 LGHDT and CDR2 YNNKEL (reference sequence). The TCR was taken from a human donor in a cohort sampled during active or convalescent COVID-19. This chain uses TRBV3-1 (or the pseudogene TRBV3-2) with TRBJ1-4, with D possibly TRBD1 on 5 matching bases. Sequenced sample: peripheral blood. CDR3 coding DNA: TGTGCCAGCAGACGCAGGGCAACTAATGAAAAACTGTTTTTT. The encoded protein is CASRRRATNEKLFF.